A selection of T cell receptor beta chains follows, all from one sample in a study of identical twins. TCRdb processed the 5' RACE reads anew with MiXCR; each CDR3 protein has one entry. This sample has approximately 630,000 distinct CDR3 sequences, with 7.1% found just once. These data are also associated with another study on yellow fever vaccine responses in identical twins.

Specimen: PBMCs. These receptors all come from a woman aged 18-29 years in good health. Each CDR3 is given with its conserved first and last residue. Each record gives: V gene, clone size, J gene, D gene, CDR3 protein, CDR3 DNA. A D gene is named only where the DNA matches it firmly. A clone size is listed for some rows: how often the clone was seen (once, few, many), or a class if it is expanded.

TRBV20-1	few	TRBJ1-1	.	CSAPRSLNTEAFF	TGCAGTGCACCCCGCAGCTTGAACACTGAAGCTTTCTTT
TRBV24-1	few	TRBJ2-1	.	CATGRLGFDEQFF	TGTGCCACGGGCCGCTTAGGGTTCGATGAGCAGTTCTTC
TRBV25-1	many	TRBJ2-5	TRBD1	CASSERQGSETQYF	TGTGCCAGCAGTGAGAGACAGGGTTCGGAGACCCAGTACTTC
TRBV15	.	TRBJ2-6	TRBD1	CATSRADRGLESGANVLTF	TGTGCCACCAGCAGGGCAGACAGGGGGCTTGAATCTGGGGCCAACGTCCTGACTTTC
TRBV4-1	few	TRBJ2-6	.	CASSQPGSSGANVLTF	TGCGCCAGCAGCCAACCAGGAAGCTCTGGGGCCAACGTCCTGACTTTC
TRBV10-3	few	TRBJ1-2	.	CAINDRANYGYTF	TGTGCCATCAACGACAGAGCTAACTATGGCTACACCTTC
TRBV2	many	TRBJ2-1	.	CASSEKVNEQFF	TGTGCCAGCAGTGAAAAAGTGAATGAGCAGTTCTTC
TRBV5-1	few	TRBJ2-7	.	CASSLAGRSGGTDYEQYF	TGCGCCAGCAGCTTGGCCGGGCGTAGCGGAGGAACCGACTACGAGCAGTACTTC
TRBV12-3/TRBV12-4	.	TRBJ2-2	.	CASSLVGLAGELFF	TGTGCCAGCAGTTTAGTTGGACTGGCCGGGGAGCTGTTTTTT
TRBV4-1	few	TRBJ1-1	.	CASSQDTGPGRVEAFF	TGCGCCAGCAGCCAAGATACGGGTCCGGGACGAGTGGAAGCTTTCTTT
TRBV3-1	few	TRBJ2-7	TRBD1	CASSPRQGKTYEQYF	TGTGCCAGCAGCCCCAGACAGGGCAAGACCTACGAGCAGTACTTC
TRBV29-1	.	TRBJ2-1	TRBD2	CSVHHSGRGSYNEQFF	TGCAGCGTTCACCATAGCGGGAGGGGCTCCTACAATGAGCAGTTCTTC
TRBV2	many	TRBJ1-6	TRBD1	CASRPGQTPYNSPLHF	TGTGCCAGCAGGCCGGGACAGACTCCCTATAATTCACCCCTCCACTTT
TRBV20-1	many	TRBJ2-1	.	CSATPLAHSSYNEQFF	TGCAGTGCAACCCCACTAGCTCACAGCTCCTACAATGAGCAGTTCTTC
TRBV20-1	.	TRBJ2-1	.	CSARDRAVKVSKSYNEQFF	TGCAGTGCTAGAGATAGGGCAGTAAAGGTGTCAAAGTCCTACAATGAGCAGTTCTTC
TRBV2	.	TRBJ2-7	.	CASVRDSYEQYF	TGTGCCAGCGTGAGGGACTCCTACGAGCAGTACTTC
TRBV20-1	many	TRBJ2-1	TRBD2	CSARPAGAIRSYNEQFF	TGCAGTGCCCGCCCCGCGGGAGCTATTAGATCCTACAATGAGCAGTTCTTC